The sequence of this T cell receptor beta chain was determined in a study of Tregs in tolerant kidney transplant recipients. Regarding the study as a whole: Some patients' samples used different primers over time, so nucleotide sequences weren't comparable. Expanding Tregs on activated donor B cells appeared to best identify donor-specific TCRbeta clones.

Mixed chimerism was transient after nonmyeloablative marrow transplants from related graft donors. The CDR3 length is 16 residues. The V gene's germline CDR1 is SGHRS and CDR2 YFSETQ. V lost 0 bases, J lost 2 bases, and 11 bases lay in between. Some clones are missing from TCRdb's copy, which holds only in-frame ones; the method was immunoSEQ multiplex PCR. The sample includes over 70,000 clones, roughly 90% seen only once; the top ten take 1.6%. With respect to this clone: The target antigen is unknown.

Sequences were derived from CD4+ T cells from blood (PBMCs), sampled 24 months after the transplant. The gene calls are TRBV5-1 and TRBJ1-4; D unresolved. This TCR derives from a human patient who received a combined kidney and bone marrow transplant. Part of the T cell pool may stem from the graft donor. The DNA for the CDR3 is TGCGCCAGCAGCTTGGGCGGGCAGCCCACTAATGAAAAACTGTTTTTT. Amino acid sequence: CASSLGGQPTNEKLFF.